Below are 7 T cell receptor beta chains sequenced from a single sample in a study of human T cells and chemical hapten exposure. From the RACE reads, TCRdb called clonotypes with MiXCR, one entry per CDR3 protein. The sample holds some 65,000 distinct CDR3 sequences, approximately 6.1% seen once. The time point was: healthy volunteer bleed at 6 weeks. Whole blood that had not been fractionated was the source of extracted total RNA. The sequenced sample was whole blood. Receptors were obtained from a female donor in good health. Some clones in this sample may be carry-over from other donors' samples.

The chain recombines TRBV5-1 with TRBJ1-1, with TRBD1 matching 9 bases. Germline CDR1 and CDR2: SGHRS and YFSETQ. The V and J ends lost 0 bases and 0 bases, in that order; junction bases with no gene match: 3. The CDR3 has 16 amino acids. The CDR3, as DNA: TGCGCCAGCAGCTTGGAGGGACAGGGCATGAACACTGAAGCTTTCTTT. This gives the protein CASSLEGQGMNTEAFF.

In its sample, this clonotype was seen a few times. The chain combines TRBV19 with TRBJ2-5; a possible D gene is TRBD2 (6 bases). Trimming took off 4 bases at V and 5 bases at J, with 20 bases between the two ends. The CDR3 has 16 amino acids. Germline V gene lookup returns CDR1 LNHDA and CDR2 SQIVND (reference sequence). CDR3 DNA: TGTGCCAGTAGTAGGCGGGGACGGTTAGACTCGGAGACCCAGTACTTC. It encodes CASSRRGRLDSETQYF. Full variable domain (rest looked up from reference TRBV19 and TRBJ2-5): DGGITQSPKYLFRKEGQNVTLSCEQNLNHDAMYWYRQDPGQGLRLIYYSQIVNDFQKGDIAEGYSVSREKKESFPLTVTSAQKNPTAFYLCASSRRGRLDSETQYFGPGTRLLVL.

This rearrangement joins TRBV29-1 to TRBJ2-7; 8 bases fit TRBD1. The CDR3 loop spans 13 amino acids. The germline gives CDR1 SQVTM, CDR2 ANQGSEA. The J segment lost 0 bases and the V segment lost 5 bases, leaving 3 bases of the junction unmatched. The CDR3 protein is CSVRTGYSYEQYF. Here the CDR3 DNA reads TGCAGCGTTCGGACAGGGTACTCCTACGAGCAGTACTTC.

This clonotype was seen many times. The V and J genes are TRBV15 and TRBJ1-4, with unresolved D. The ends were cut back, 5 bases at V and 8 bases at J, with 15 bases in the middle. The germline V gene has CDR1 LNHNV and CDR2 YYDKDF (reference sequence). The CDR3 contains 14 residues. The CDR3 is CATSSGTAGEKLFF. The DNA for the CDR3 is TGTGCCACCAGCTCAGGAACCGCGGGAGAAAAACTGTTTTTT.

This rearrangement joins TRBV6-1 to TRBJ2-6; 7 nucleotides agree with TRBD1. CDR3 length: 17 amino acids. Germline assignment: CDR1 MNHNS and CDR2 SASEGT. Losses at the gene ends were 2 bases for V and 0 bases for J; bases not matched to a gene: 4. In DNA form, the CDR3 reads TGTGCCAGCAGTGAATTAGGGGACAGCTCTGGGGCCAACGTCCTGACTTTC. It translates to CASSELGDSSGANVLTF.

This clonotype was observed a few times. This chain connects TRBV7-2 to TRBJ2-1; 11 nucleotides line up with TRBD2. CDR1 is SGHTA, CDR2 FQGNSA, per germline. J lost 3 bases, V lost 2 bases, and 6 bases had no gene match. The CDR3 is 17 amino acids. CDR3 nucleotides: TGTGCCAGCAGCTTACCCTTAGGGACTAGCGGCTACAATGAGCAGTTCTTC. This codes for CASSLPLGTSGYNEQFF.

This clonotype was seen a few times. The CDR3, as DNA: TGTGCCAGCAGCCCTGGACAGGGGGCCCATCAGTATTTT. Translating gives CASSPGQGAHQYF. The gene calls are TRBV14 and TRBJ2-3; 11 positions match TRBD1. The V segment lost 4 bases and the J segment 12 bases; nucleotides outside the gene matches: 6. CDR1 is SGHDN and CDR2 is FVKESK in the germline V gene. The CDR3 spans 13 residues.